These 27 T cell receptor beta chains share one sample of origin, sequenced in a study of blood T cell repertoires in COVID-19 (dated by TCRdb to the early 2020s). Receptors were amplified or captured by the immunoSEQ multiplex PCR assay. TCRdb holds this immuneACCESS table with in-frame rearrangements only. Some clones are missing; in checked studies, unresolved V genes explain under half, and the rest has no known cause. The sample data list roughly 120,000 clones, and 90% of these were observed just once. The ten biggest clones cover roughly 3.7% of the sample. Sequencing was performed on peripheral blood. These receptor sequences come from a man aged 50-60 years with active COVID-19.

The chain joins TRBV30 to TRBJ1-5, with TRBD1 matching over 8 bases. Germline V CDR1 and CDR2: GTSNPN, SVGIG (reference sequence). The CDR3 is 14 amino acids. With V trimmed by 0 bases and J by 2 bases, 0 bases remained unmatched. CDR3 sequence reads: CAWSVTGGNQPQHF. The CDR3 region has the DNA TGTGCCTGGAGTGTGACAGGGGGCAATCAGCCCCAGCATTTT.

The V gene is TRBV21-1, the J gene TRBJ2-1; the D segment call TRBD2 is taken from the table without a DNA check. TRBV21-1 is flagged as a pseudogene. The CDR3 totals 17 residues. CDR3 in DNA: TGTGCCAGCAGTTTGGGACTAGCGGGGGTCTCCTACAATGAGCAGTTCTTC. It specifies CASSLGLAGVSYNEQFF.

The rearrangement links TRBV3-1 (or the pseudogene TRBV3-2) to TRBJ1-1; D is possibly TRBD1 (5 bases). Germline V gene sequence: CDR1 LGHDT, CDR2 YNNKEL (reference sequence). CDR3 length: 12 amino acids. V was shortened by 4 bases and J by 7 bases, with 10 bases between the two germline ends. The CDR3, as DNA: TGTGCCAGCAGCCCAGAGCAGGGTGAAGCTTTCTTT. It is translated as CASSPEQGEAFF.

This chain connects TRBV5-4 to TRBJ2-1, with 8 positions matching TRBD1. Germline CDR1 SGHNT, CDR2 YYREEE (reference sequence). J lost 7 bases, V lost 2 bases, and 14 bases had no gene match. This CDR3 is 17 amino acids long. The CDR3 DNA is TGTGCCAGCAGCTTCGTGATTTACGGACAGGGAGCTAATGAGCAGTTCTTC. Encoded protein: CASSFVIYGQGANEQFF.

The V call is TRBV24-1, the J call TRBJ2-2, with D uncertain. The CDR3 is 14 amino acids. Trimming shortened V by 4 bases and J by 7 bases, and 12 bases separated the two germline ends. CDR1 and CDR2 (germline): KGHDR, SFDVKD. The CDR3 DNA reads TGTGCCACCAGTGACCCTTTCTATCTCGGGGAGCTGTTTTTT. It yields the protein CATSDPFYLGELFF.

The CDR3 nucleotides read TGTGCCAGCAGTCGGACAGGGCGACAGCCCCAGCATTTT. Protein product: CASSRTGRQPQHF. The chain links TRBV2 to TRBJ1-5; 8 positions agree with TRBD1. The length of the CDR3 is 13 residues. Unmatched junction bases numbered 4, after V lost 5 bases and J lost 7 bases. CDR1 and CDR2 from the germline V gene are SNHLY and FYNNEI.

The rearrangement joins TRBV6-1 to TRBJ2-6, with D possibly TRBD2 on 5 matching bases. The germline V and J ends were trimmed by 6 bases and 0 bases, with 18 bases remaining between them. The CDR3 is 18 residues long. CDR1 and CDR2 from the germline V gene are MNHNS and SASEGT. CDR3 DNA: TGTGCCAGCAGAGAAACGGGATCCCTATTCTCTGGGGCCAACGTCCTGACTTTC. Translated: CASRETGSLFSGANVLTF.

The V gene is TRBV11-2, the J gene TRBJ2-1; TRBD2 is a possible D gene (5 bases). Germline CDR1 SGHAT, CDR2 FQNNGV. The CDR3 is 14 residues long. Trimming pared 0 bases from V and 8 bases from J, leaving 11 bases between. This CDR3 reads CASSLEILAHEQFF. For the CDR3, the DNA is TGTGCCAGCAGCTTAGAGATTCTAGCCCATGAGCAGTTCTTC.

The chain couples TRBV6-1 to TRBJ1-1; no clear D gene. Trimming left V 3 bases short and J 3 bases short, with 11 bases between. The CDR3 sequence is 14 residues long. CDR1 MNHNS and CDR2 SASEGT come from the germline V gene. The CDR3 sequence: CASSDLMGDTEAFF. CDR3 bases: TGTGCCAGCAGTGATTTAATGGGAGACACTGAAGCTTTCTTT.

This clone showed up just once. This sequence joins TRBV6-5 and TRBJ1-5; TRBD1 might be the D (5 bases). The CDR3 has 13 residues. V lost 2 bases, J lost 4 bases, and 6 bases lay in between. CDR1 and CDR2 from the germline V gene are MNHEY and SVGAGI. CDR3 sequence: CASSYRQNQPQHF. The CDR3 DNA sequence: TGTGCCAGCAGTTACCGACAGAATCAGCCCCAGCATTTT.

This clone was seen a single time. This CDR3 is also generated by other DNA sequences in the sample. The J gene is TRBJ2-3, the V gene TRBV24-1; 11 bases line up with TRBD2. V lost 4 bases to trimming and J lost 3 bases; unmatched junction nucleotides: 5. The CDR3 covers 16 residues. Germline assignment: CDR1 KGHDR and CDR2 SFDVKD. The CDR3 coding sequence is TGTGCCACCAGTGACCCTACTAGCGGGAGTACAGATACGCAGTATTTT. Translation gives CATSDPTSGSTDTQYF.

This clone has only a few counts. The genes are TRBV5-1 and TRBJ2-1, with 11 bases lining up with TRBD1. The length of the CDR3 is 19 residues. V shed 2 bases, J shed 6 bases, and the junction held 16 bases outside the gene matches. Germline values: CDR1 SGHRS, CDR2 YFSETQ. DNA of the CDR3: TGCGCCAGCAGCTTATACCCCGGGAGGACAGGGGGCGAGAGCAATGAGCAGTTCTTC. This codes for CASSLYPGRTGGESNEQFF.

This rearrangement joins TRBV11-3 to TRBJ2-5, with 8 bases lining up with TRBD1. The V segment lost 4 bases and the J segment 5 bases; nucleotides outside the gene matches: 0. The germline CDR1 and CDR2 sequences are SGHNT and YENEEA. The CDR3 covers 12 residues. CDR3 bases: TGTGCCAGCAGCTGGACAGGGGAGACCCAGTACTTC. Translated: CASSWTGETQYF.

The gene calls are TRBV12-5 and TRBJ1-1, with a possible D match to TRBD1 (5 bases). The CDR3 has 14 residues. From germline, CDR1 is LGHNT and CDR2 FRNRAP. V shed 3 bases and J shed 6 bases, with 14 bases lying between them. For the CDR3, the DNA is TGTGCTAGTGGTTTCGAAACAGGTTTGGCTGAAGCTTTCTTT. Protein: CASGFETGLAEAFF. Full variable domain (outside the CDR3, taken from reference TRBV12-5 and TRBJ1-1): DARVTQTPRHKVTEMGQEVTMRCQPILGHNTVFWYRQTMMQGLELLAYFRNRAPLDDSGMPKDRFSAEMPDATLATLKIQPSEPRDSAVYFCASGFETGLAEAFFGQGTRLTVV.

This chain joins TRBV27 and TRBJ2-1, with 9 bases fitting TRBD2. Per the germline V gene, CDR1 is MNHEY and CDR2 is SMNVEV (reference sequence). V lost 2 bases to trimming and J lost 7 bases; unmatched junction nucleotides: 3. This CDR3 is built from 14 residues. The CDR3 coding sequence is TGTGCCAGCAGTTTACGCGGACTAGCGAATGAGCAGTTCTTC. This sequence encodes CASSLRGLANEQFF.

The rearrangement links TRBV7-9 to TRBJ2-1; 11 nucleotides align to TRBD2. CDR1 and CDR2 from the germline V gene are SEHNR and FQNEAQ (reference sequence). This CDR3 comprises 16 residues. V trimming: 5 bases; J trimming: 9 bases; junction bases outside the gene matches: 12. The CDR3 DNA follows: TGTGCCAGCAGCCAAGAGACTAGCGGGAAAGGTCGTGAGCAGTTCTTC. Translating it yields CASSQETSGKGREQFF.

The rearrangement links TRBV11-3 to TRBJ1-1; D gene ambiguous. Per germline, CDR1 SGHNT and CDR2 YENEEA. V was cut by 5 bases and J by 10 bases, with 11 bases left in between. The CDR3 runs 11 residues. The DNA of the CDR3 is TGTGCCAGCAGCCTCCAACGAGTAGCTTTCTTT. It encodes CASSLQRVAFF.

The rearrangement joins TRBV11-2 to TRBJ2-5; 16 bases match TRBD2. The CDR3 extends over 17 amino acids. J gave up 5 bases and V 4 bases, and 7 bases lay outside the gene matches. Germline V gene lookup returns CDR1 SGHAT and CDR2 FQNNGV. The CDR3 loop is CASSSGTSGRAGETQYF. In DNA form, the CDR3 reads TGTGCCAGCAGCTCTGGGACTAGCGGGAGGGCCGGGGAGACCCAGTACTTC.

This chain uses TRBV7-9 with TRBJ2-1, with 7 nucleotides matching TRBD2. CDR1 SEHNR and CDR2 FQNEAQ come from the germline V gene (reference sequence). This CDR3 has 14 amino acids. Trimming cost V 5 bases and J 8 bases; bases outside gene matches: 9. CDR3 bases: TGTGCCAGCAGCCCAAGGCGGGAGTACTATGAGCAGTTCTTC. It specifies CASSPRREYYEQFF.

This clone showed up just once. The chain has TRBV4-2 and TRBJ2-7; TRBD2 matches 10 bases. The CDR3 has 15 residues. Germline-derived CDR1 and CDR2 are LGHNA and YNFKEQ. V lost 0 bases, J lost 3 bases, and 2 bases stayed unmatched. DNA for the CDR3: TGTGCCAGCAGCCAAGAGCCTAGCGGGGGCTACGAGCAGTACTTC. Translating gives CASSQEPSGGYEQYF.

V usage is TRBV3-1 (or the pseudogene TRBV3-2) and J usage is TRBJ2-3, with 8 positions matching TRBD2. The junction had 2 bases not matched to a gene; V was cut back by 5 bases and J by 7 bases. The CDR3 totals 12 residues. The V gene's germline CDR1 is LGHDT and CDR2 YNNKEL (reference sequence). CDR3 DNA sequence: TGTGCCAGCAGCTCGGGAGGGTATACGCAGTATTTT. This translates into CASSSGGYTQYF.

The chain links TRBV5-1 to TRBJ2-3; 10 bases line up with TRBD2. Germline V lookup: CDR1 SGHRS, CDR2 YFSETQ. Trimming removed 5 bases from V and 1 base from J; junction bases left unmatched: 4. The CDR3 has 15 residues. The CDR3 spells CASSRAGGGTDTQYF. For the CDR3, the DNA is TGCGCCAGCAGTAGAGCGGGAGGGGGCACAGATACGCAGTATTTT. Complete variable domain (other parts from reference TRBV5-1 and TRBJ2-3): KAGVTQTPRYLIKTRGQQVTLSCSPISGHRSVSWYQQTPGQGLQFLFEYFSETQRNKGNFPGRFSGRQFSNSRSEMNVSTLELGDSALYLCASSRAGGGTDTQYFGPGTRLTVL.

This clone was detected only once. The V gene is TRBV3-1 (or the pseudogene TRBV3-2), the J gene TRBJ2-5; TRBD2 matches 16 bases. Germline V CDR1 and CDR2: LGHDT, YNNKEL (reference sequence). The CDR3 contains 19 residues. Trimming at V came to 2 bases and at J to 5 bases, leaving 11 bases not matched to a gene. The CDR3 loop reads CASSQYPGTSGGGRETQYF. Here the CDR3 DNA reads TGTGCCAGCAGCCAATATCCTGGGACTAGCGGGGGGGGGCGCGAGACCCAGTACTTC.

The rearrangement joins TRBV20-1 to TRBJ2-5; the D is unclear. The germline gives CDR1 DFQATT, CDR2 SNEGSKA (reference sequence). The length of the CDR3 is 11 residues. Trimming cost V 5 bases and J 2 bases, with 6 bases left between them. CDR3 in amino acids: CSAPFQETQYF. Written as DNA, the CDR3 is TGCAGTGCTCCTTTTCAAGAGACCCAGTACTTC.

The V and J genes are TRBV6-5 and TRBJ2-1, with 8 bases lining up with TRBD2. The CDR3 is 15 amino acids. The V gene's germline CDR1 is MNHEY and CDR2 SVGAGI. V lost 5 bases, J lost 1 base, and 4 bases stayed unmatched. CDR3 protein: CASSQIAGSYNEQFF. The DNA of the CDR3 is TGTGCCAGCAGTCAAATAGCGGGGTCCTACAATGAGCAGTTCTTC.

The chain employs TRBV5-4 and TRBJ2-7; TRBD1 matches 7 bases. J gave up 0 bases and V 0 bases, and 6 bases lay outside the gene matches. This CDR3 comprises 16 residues. Germline CDR1 and CDR2: SGHNT and YYREEE (reference sequence). The CDR3 region is CASSLGPPGGSYEQYF. CDR3 bases: TGTGCCAGCAGCTTGGGGCCCCCAGGGGGCTCCTACGAGCAGTACTTC.

CDR3 residues: CASSPAQDRGRGQPQHF. The CDR3 DNA sequence: TGTGCCAGCTCACCAGCACAGGACAGGGGGCGCGGACAGCCCCAGCATTTT. The chain recombines TRBV18 with TRBJ1-5, with TRBD1 matching 11 bases. CDR3 size: 17 residues. The V and J ends lost 2 bases and 7 bases, in that order; junction bases with no gene match: 10. The germline CDR1 and CDR2 sequences are KGHSH and LQKENI.